Following are 30 T cell receptor beta chains from one sample sequenced in a study of T cell changes during pregnancy in multiple sclerosis. Clones were read by immunoSEQ multiplex PCR, and TCRdb kept only the in-frame ones, dropping some. The sample shows over 35,000 clones, about 89% of them seen only once. The sequencing used CD4+ T cells from peripheral blood mononuclear cells, collected in the third trimester of pregnancy. These receptors all stem from a female donor in good health, enrolled as a control in a pregnancy study.

The chain recombines TRBV5-4 with TRBJ1-1; a weak D match, TRBD1 (6 bases). The CDR3 is made up of 16 amino acids. In germline, CDR1 is SGHNT, CDR2 YYREEE (reference sequence). The V end lost 3 bases, the J end lost 1 base, and 16 bases lay between the germline ends. The CDR3: CASSSGAGARNTEAFF. CDR3 DNA: TGTGCCAGCAGCTCTGGTGCGGGGGCGCGGAACACTGAAGCTTTCTTT.

The chain carries TRBV21-1 and TRBJ2-7; the table assigns TRBD2, which was not confirmed against the DNA. TRBV21-1 is an annotated pseudogene. The CDR3 loop spans 17 amino acids. As DNA, the CDR3 is TGTGCCAGCAGCAAAGGTTCGGGGGTGGGCTGTACTAACGAGCAGTACTTC. It is translated as CASSKGSGVGCTNEQYF.

This chain joins TRBV7-8 and TRBJ2-7; D is possibly TRBD2 (6 bases). The CDR3 has 14 residues. The germline V gene encodes CDR1 SGHVS and CDR2 FQNEAQ. V was shortened by 3 bases and J by 6 bases, with 15 bases between the two germline ends. The CDR3 bases are TGTGCCAGCAGCTTTCGGACGTCAGCGGGCGAGCAGTACTTC. This sequence encodes CASSFRTSAGEQYF.

The genes are TRBV9 and TRBJ2-7; D call uncertain. Trimming stripped 0 bases from V and 2 bases from J, with 15 bases between. CDR1 SGDLS and CDR2 YYNGEE come from the germline V gene. CDR3 size: 16 residues. CDR3 amino acids: CASSVAPDSRTYEQYF. The DNA of the CDR3 is TGTGCCAGCAGCGTAGCCCCGGATAGCAGAACCTACGAGCAGTACTTC.

The rearrangement joins TRBV9 to TRBJ1-4, with TRBD1 matching over 9 bases. J gave up 6 bases and V 2 bases, and 2 bases lay outside the gene matches. The CDR3 consists of 14 residues. From germline, CDR1 is SGDLS and CDR2 YYNGEE. The CDR3 coding sequence is TGTGCCAGCAGCGTCCGACAGGGGGATGAAAAACTGTTTTTT. It is translated as CASSVRQGDEKLFF.

The chain uses TRBV2 and TRBJ1-3; D is uncertain. Trimming left V 9 bases short and J 2 bases short, with 8 bases between. This CDR3 is 12 amino acids long. Germline values: CDR1 SNHLY, CDR2 FYNNEI. The chain's CDR3 is CARAGTGNTIYF. The CDR3 DNA follows: TGTGCCAGGGCCGGGACTGGAAACACCATATATTTT.

This clone was detected once. The chain couples TRBV5-1 to TRBJ2-1; D is perhaps TRBD2 (5 bases). This CDR3 region has 16 residues. V gave up 0 bases and J gave up 2 bases, with 12 bases separating them. Germline V gene lookup returns CDR1 SGHRS and CDR2 YFSETQ. The CDR3 bases are TGCGCCAGCAGCTTGGCCGGAGGTATTCCCTACAATGAGCAGTTCTTC. Protein sequence: CASSLAGGIPYNEQFF.

This clone was observed a single time. The chain uses TRBV6-5 and TRBJ1-3, with 7 positions matching TRBD1. The CDR3 extends over 14 amino acids. J lost 4 bases, V lost 6 bases, and 6 bases had no gene match. Germline values: CDR1 MNHEY, CDR2 SVGAGI. This CDR3 reads CASRSPGQGNTIYF. The CDR3 DNA follows: TGTGCCAGCAGATCCCCGGGACAGGGAAACACCATATATTTT.

The V gene is TRBV30, the J gene TRBJ1-1; tentative D call: TRBD1 (5 bases). The germline V and J ends were trimmed by 3 bases and 2 bases, with 10 bases remaining between them. The CDR3 has 13 amino acids. Germline V CDR1 and CDR2: GTSNPN, SVGIG (reference sequence). In DNA form, the CDR3 reads TGTGCCTGGAGCAGACAGACCAACACTGAAGCTTTCTTT. Protein: CAWSRQTNTEAFF.

This chain connects TRBV15 to TRBJ2-5, with D possibly TRBD2 on 7 matching bases. Trimming took 1 base from V and 3 from J, leaving 15 bases between them. This CDR3 is built from 16 residues. Germline-derived CDR1 and CDR2 are LNHNV and YYDKDF (reference sequence). The chain's CDR3 is CATSRVGGGLEETQYF. Here the CDR3 DNA reads TGTGCCACCAGCAGAGTCGGCGGGGGCTTAGAAGAGACCCAGTACTTC.

This chain joins TRBV5-4 and TRBJ2-5; tentative D call: TRBD2 (6 bases). Germline-derived CDR1 and CDR2 are SGHNT and YYREEE (reference sequence). With 0 bases removed from V and 5 bases from J, the gap between germline ends came to 14 bases. The CDR3 spans 15 residues. CDR3 sequence: CASSLGQMEGETQYF. DNA for the CDR3: TGTGCCAGCAGCTTGGGCCAGATGGAGGGTGAGACCCAGTACTTC.

This chain joins TRBV28 and TRBJ1-1; 8 bases match TRBD1. The ends lost 10 bases at V and 4 bases at J; junction bases unmatched: 8. CDR1 and CDR2 from the germline V gene are MDHEN and SYDVKM. The CDR3 consists of 13 residues. The CDR3 DNA is TGTGCCACCTACAGGGGGTACCTCACTGAAGCTTTCTTT. Protein product: CATYRGYLTEAFF.

In its sample, this clone was seen once. The V and J genes are TRBV10-3 and TRBJ2-7; 10 bases fit TRBD2. The junction had 12 bases not matched to a gene; V was cut back by 3 bases and J by 4 bases. Germline V gene data show CDR1 as ENHRY and CDR2 as SYGVKD. CDR3 length equals 17 residues. The CDR3 loop is CAISDTLAGEVSYEQYF. In DNA form, the CDR3 reads TGTGCCATCAGTGACACCCTAGCGGGAGAGGTTTCGTACGAGCAGTACTTC.

The chain carries TRBV19 and TRBJ2-1; 8 bases match TRBD1. The trim removed 6 bases at V and 8 bases at J, leaving 9 bases unmatched. The CDR3 contains 14 residues. Germline V gene data show CDR1 as LNHDA and CDR2 as SQIVND (reference sequence). Written as DNA, the CDR3 is TGTGCCAGTAGGCTCGGACAGGGCAACTATGAGCAGTTCTTC. Translated, it gives CASRLGQGNYEQFF.

The J gene is TRBJ1-1, the V gene TRBV19; 7 bases fit TRBD1. Per the germline V gene, CDR1 is LNHDA and CDR2 is SQIVND (reference sequence). This CDR3 is 14 amino acids long. V shed 1 base and J 10 bases; nucleotides not matched to a gene: 9. The CDR3 DNA sequence: TGTGCCAGTAGTATAGCCGGGACAGTCTCGAGAGCTTTCTTT. Amino acids: CASSIAGTVSRAFF.

This clone was seen once. The chain combines TRBV10-2 with TRBJ1-4; the D is unclear. Trimming pared 8 bases from V and 8 bases from J, leaving 12 bases between. The CDR3 is made up of 12 amino acids. Per the germline V gene, CDR1 is WSHSY and CDR2 is SAAADI. This chain's CDR3 is CASALDWEKLFF. The DNA for the CDR3 is TGCGCCAGCGCCCTCGACTGGGAAAAACTGTTTTTT.

The chain joins TRBV18 to TRBJ1-1, with 7 bases lining up with TRBD1. CDR1 and CDR2 from the germline V gene are KGHSH and LQKENI. With V trimmed by 2 bases and J by 0 bases, 3 bases remained unmatched. This CDR3 region has 15 residues. This chain's CDR3 is CASSPDRDMNTEAFF. The CDR3 DNA sequence: TGTGCCAGCTCACCAGACAGGGACATGAACACTGAAGCTTTCTTT.

This clone appeared a single time. This rearrangement joins TRBV18 to TRBJ2-3, with no clear D. The germline gives CDR1 KGHSH, CDR2 LQKENI. With 5 bases removed from V and 0 bases from J, the gap between germline ends came to 9 bases. This CDR3 has 14 residues. CDR3 protein: CASSDRTSTDTQYF. The DNA of the CDR3 is TGTGCCAGCTCAGATAGAACTAGCACAGATACGCAGTATTTT.

The gene calls are TRBV18 and TRBJ2-4; tentative D call: TRBD1 (5 bases). The V end was cut by 3 bases, the J end by 9 bases, with 15 bases between. CDR1 and CDR2 (germline): KGHSH, LQKENI. This CDR3 is built from 14 residues. CDR3 sequence (DNA): TGTGCCAGCTCACCCGTTCAGGGTAAGGGCATTCAGTACTTC. This codes for CASSPVQGKGIQYF.

The chain carries TRBV6-6 and TRBJ1-2, with D perhaps matching TRBD1 (6 bases). Germline V CDR1 and CDR2: MNHNY, SVGAGI (reference sequence). CDR3 length equals 14 residues. Deletions cut 2 bases from V and 1 base from J, with 8 bases between. CDR3 DNA sequence: TGTGCCAGCAGTTACGGCAGGGGTAACTATGGCTACACCTTC. Translation: CASSYGRGNYGYTF.

The chain combines TRBV30 with TRBJ2-5; TRBD2 agrees at 13 bases. The length of the CDR3 is 17 residues. The germline V gene encodes CDR1 GTSNPN and CDR2 SVGIG (reference sequence). With 0 bases clipped from V and 3 bases from J, the junction kept 7 bases outside the gene matches. This CDR3 is CAWSVRRTSGSKETQYF. The CDR3 bases are TGTGCCTGGAGTGTACGTCGGACTAGCGGGAGTAAAGAGACCCAGTACTTC.

This clone was seen just once. The chain carries TRBV30 and TRBJ1-2; TRBD1 aligns across 7 bases. The CDR3 is 16 amino acids. Germline trimming cut 1 base from V and 8 bases from J; bases unmatched to any gene: 16. Germline lookup yields CDR1 GTSNPN and CDR2 SVGIG (reference sequence). The CDR3 spells CAWSGDRRVRTSGYTF. The CDR3 DNA follows: TGTGCCTGGAGTGGGGACAGACGGGTTAGGACCTCGGGCTACACCTTC.

The rearrangement uses TRBV21-1 and TRBJ2-5; the table's D call, TRBD2, has no DNA check behind it. TRBV21-1 is tagged as a pseudogene. This CDR3 is built from 15 residues. DNA of the CDR3: TGTGCCAGCAGCTTAAGCGGGGTGTCACAAGAGACCCAGTACTTC. Encoded protein: CASSLSGVSQETQYF.

The J gene is TRBJ2-1, the V gene TRBV28; 14 bases align to TRBD2. The CDR3 is made up of 19 amino acids. With 5 bases clipped from V and 1 base from J, the junction kept 10 bases outside the gene matches. Germline V gene data show CDR1 as MDHEN and CDR2 as SYDVKM. The CDR3: CASSTHGGTSGRSYNEQFF. The CDR3 DNA follows: TGTGCCAGCAGTACACACGGGGGGACTAGCGGGAGATCCTACAATGAGCAGTTCTTC.

The chain uses TRBV2 and TRBJ2-3, with 7 nucleotides matching TRBD2. After removal of 2 bases from V and 7 bases from J, the junction contained 12 bases not matched to a gene. The CDR3 covers 16 residues. Germline CDR1 SNHLY, CDR2 FYNNEI. CDR3 nucleotides: TGTGCCAGCAGTGAAAATGGTGGCTGGGGGACTAATACGCAGTATTTT. Its translation: CASSENGGWGTNTQYF.

The chain links TRBV6-5 to TRBJ2-7; a weak D match, TRBD2 (6 bases). Germline loops: CDR1 MNHEY, CDR2 SVGAGI. Trimming left V 6 bases short and J 3 bases short, with 12 bases between. The CDR3 runs 13 residues. The CDR3 DNA is TGTGCCAGCAGGGCTTCGCGGGGCTACGAGCAGTACTTC. As protein: CASRASRGYEQYF.

There are a few counts of this clone. The chain couples TRBV15 to TRBJ1-1; D not certain. This CDR3 is built from 19 residues. Germline V CDR1 and CDR2: LNHNV, YYDKDF (reference sequence). V was shortened by 0 bases and J by 4 bases, with 24 bases between the two germline ends. The CDR3 DNA sequence: TGTGCCACCAGCAGAGATCACGGGGAGGCGACCATCTGGAGCACTGAAGCTTTCTTT. Its protein product is CATSRDHGEATIWSTEAFF.

This chain joins TRBV19 and TRBJ2-1; TRBD2 aligns across 9 bases. CDR3 size: 13 residues. Trimming at V came to 3 bases and at J to 8 bases, leaving 2 bases not matched to a gene. Germline assignment: CDR1 LNHDA and CDR2 SQIVND (reference sequence). The CDR3 region has the DNA TGTGCCAGTAGTATGGGACTAGCTGATGAGCAGTTCTTC. Protein sequence: CASSMGLADEQFF.

The V call is TRBV27, the J call TRBJ2-7; tentative D call: TRBD2 (6 bases). CDR3 length: 15 residues. Germline V gene lookup returns CDR1 MNHEY and CDR2 SMNVEV (reference sequence). Trimming cost V 5 bases and J 6 bases, with 20 bases left between them. DNA for the CDR3: TGTGCCAGCAGTCCACTACGGGGGAGTAGTCTCGAGCAGTACTTC. Translating it yields CASSPLRGSSLEQYF.

This clone has only a few counts. The chain couples TRBV4-2 to TRBJ2-3; 8 bases align to TRBD2. This CDR3 contains 17 residues. Germline CDR1 LGHNA, CDR2 YNFKEQ. J gave up 2 bases and V 0 bases, and 7 bases lay outside the gene matches. The CDR3 reads CASSQDPLAGYTDTQYF. CDR3 DNA: TGTGCCAGCAGCCAAGATCCTTTAGCGGGGTACACAGATACGCAGTATTTT.